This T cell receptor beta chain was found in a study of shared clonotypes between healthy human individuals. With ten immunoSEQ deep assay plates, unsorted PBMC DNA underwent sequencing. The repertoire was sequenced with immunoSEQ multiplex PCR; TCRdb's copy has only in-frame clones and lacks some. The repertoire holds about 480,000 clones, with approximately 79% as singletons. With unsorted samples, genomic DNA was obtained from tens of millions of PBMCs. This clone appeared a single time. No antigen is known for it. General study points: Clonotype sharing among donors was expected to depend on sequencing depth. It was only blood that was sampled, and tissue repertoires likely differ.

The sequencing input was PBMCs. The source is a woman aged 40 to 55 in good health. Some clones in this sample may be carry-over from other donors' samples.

CDR3 region: CASQGFPGNTIYF. CDR3 nucleotide sequence: TGTGCCAGCCAGGGGTTCCCTGGAAACACCATATATTTT. The genes are TRBV7-2 and TRBJ1-3; perhaps TRBD1 as D (6 bases). V was clipped by 8 bases and J by 2 bases, with 10 bases between them. CDR1 SGHTA and CDR2 FQGNSA come from the germline V gene. The CDR3 runs 13 residues.